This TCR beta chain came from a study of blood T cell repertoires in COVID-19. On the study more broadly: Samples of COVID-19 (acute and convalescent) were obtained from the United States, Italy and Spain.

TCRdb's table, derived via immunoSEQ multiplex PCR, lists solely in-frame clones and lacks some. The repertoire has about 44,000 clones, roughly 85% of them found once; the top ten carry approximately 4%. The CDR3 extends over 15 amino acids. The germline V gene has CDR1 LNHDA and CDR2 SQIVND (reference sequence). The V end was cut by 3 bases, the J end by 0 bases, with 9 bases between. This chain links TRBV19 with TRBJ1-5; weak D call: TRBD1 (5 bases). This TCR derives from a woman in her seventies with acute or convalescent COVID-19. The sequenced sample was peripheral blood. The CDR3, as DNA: TGTGCCAGTAGTATGGGGCAGGCTAGCAATCAGCCCCAGCATTTT. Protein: CASSMGQASNQPQHF.